This T cell receptor (beta chain) was retrieved from a study of T-cell reconstitution after alpha-beta-depleted transplantation in children (dated by TCRdb to 2016 to 2017). With respect to the entire study: Using TCR repertoire profiling, the study followed T-cell immune reconstitution in a quantitative way in children after TCRalphabeta/CD19-depleted allogeneic hematopoietic cell transplantation.

The receptor library was made with PCR. Sequencing used an Illumina HiSeq 2500. TCR libraries were prepared with molecular barcoding, using unique molecular identifiers to normalize TCRbeta repertoire quantification. TCRdb passed the public sequencing reads through fastp at Q25 and MiXCR, retaining productive beta sequences. Under each unique CDR3 protein, matching rows form one entry showing the most common genes and DNA. The sample table contains about 400,000 distinct CDR3 sequences; only one count was recorded for roughly 20% of them. The top ten clonotypes cover 3.5% to 4% of the sample. Inclusive of the bounding cysteine and phenylalanine, the CDR3 is 18 residues long. Only the CDR3 region is kept as DNA, spanning 54 bases read in frame from base 1. The germline V gene (reference sequence) gives CDR1 as SEHNR and CDR2 as FQNEAQ. After removal of 1 base from V and 3 bases from J, the junction retains 10 bases not matched to a gene.

This clonotype occurred a few times. Its antigen is still unknown. The sample holds no much larger clone one base away, and base qualities are not on file. This chain joins TRBV7-9 to TRBJ2-7, with TRBD2 identical over 12 junction bases. This receptor was obtained from a human donor who donated a stem cell graft to a child with acute myeloid leukemia. The sample consisted of PBMCs from the stem cell graft donor, taken from the stem cell graft. At the DNA level, the sequence is TGTGCCAGCAGCTTAGTAGGTTCGCCTAGCGGGAGGGGCTACGAGCAGTACTTC. Its translation is CASSLVGSPSGRGYEQYF.